A single T cell receptor (beta chain) is shown here with its context. The entry originates in a study of OX40 agonist ivuxolimab in advanced cancers. Overall study: Every 2 weeks, patients received ivuxolimab intravenously, dosed at 0.01 to 10 mg/kg.

Patients with autoimmune history or systemic immunosuppression were excluded. CDR3 length: 16 amino acids. V lost 2 bases and J lost 1, with 12 bases in between. The germline V gene has CDR1 MDHEN and CDR2 SYDVKM. Profiled with immunoSEQ multiplex PCR; TCRdb holds only in-frame clones, not every one. The table has 35,000 to 45,000 clones, 86% seen once. This chain connects TRBV28 to TRBJ1-5; D call uncertain. The sample in question was CD4+ or CD8+ T cells sorted from blood, obtained in a trial of the OX40 agonist ivuxolimab. The sequence was obtained from an adult with an advanced solid tumor such as melanoma, head and neck, liver or kidney cancer. DNA of the CDR3: TGTGCCAGCAGTTTAGAAAGGGAAGGAAGCAATCAGCCCCAGCATTTT. This translates into CASSLEREGSNQPQHF.